Listed below are T cell receptor beta chains from one sample, sequenced in a study of shared clonotypes between healthy human individuals. Generated by immunoSEQ multiplex PCR, the TCRdb table keeps only in-frame clones and is missing some. This table has around 560,000 clones, approximately 95% appearing once. Sequencing was done on a sample of naive CD8+ T cells sorted from blood. Every receptor here comes from a woman between 25 and 40 years old in good health. Each CDR3 is given with its conserved first and last residue. Each record gives: V gene, J gene, clone size, D gene, CDR3 protein, CDR3 DNA. A D gene is named only where the DNA matches it firmly. A clone size is listed for some rows: how often the clone was seen (once, few, many), or a class if it is expanded.

TRBV28,TRBJ2-2,NA,NA,CASDSANTGELFF,TGTGCCAGCGACAGCGCGAACACCGGGGAGCTGTTTTTT
TRBV6-5,TRBJ2-5,NA,TRBD2,CASSPLAGGQETQYF,TGTGCCAGCAGTCCTCTAGCGGGAGGACAAGAGACCCAGTACTTC
TRBV7-6,TRBJ1-6,NA,TRBD1,CASSSGQGGSPLHF,TGTGCCAGCAGCTCGGGACAGGGGGGATCACCCCTCCACTTT
TRBV7-9,TRBJ2-7,NA,NA,CASSLLADTYEQYF,TGTGCCAGCAGCTTACTTGCGGATACCTACGAGCAGTACTTC
TRBV4-1,TRBJ1-3,NA,NA,CASSQALQGVSGNTIYF,TGCGCCAGCAGCCAAGCTCTACAGGGAGTCTCCGGAAACACCATATATTTT
TRBV19,TRBJ2-1,NA,NA,CASSIFLLQRDEQFF,TGTGCCAGTAGTATTTTCCTACTCCAACGGGATGAGCAGTTCTTC
TRBV6-5,TRBJ2-2,NA,TRBD1,CASSWDRLNTGELFF,TGTGCCAGCAGTTGGGACAGGTTGAACACCGGGGAGCTGTTTTTT
TRBV14,TRBJ2-5,once,NA,CASSQELIQETQYF,TGTGCCAGCAGCCAAGAACTGATCCAAGAGACCCAGTACTTC
TRBV6-1,TRBJ1-5,NA,NA,CASSNSGANNQPQHF,TGTGCCAGCAGCAACTCCGGGGCGAACAATCAGCCCCAGCATTTT
TRBV7-8,TRBJ2-7,NA,TRBD2,CASSPTGGGREYEQYF,TGTGCCAGCAGCCCCACGGGAGGCGGACGGGAGTACGAGCAGTACTTC
TRBV13,TRBJ1-2,NA,NA,CASSALGGPDRGYTF,TGTGCCAGCAGCGCCCTGGGAGGGCCGGATCGGGGCTACACCTTC
TRBV4-1,TRBJ2-7,NA,NA,CASSQGPGTGSGYEQYF,TGCGCCAGCAGCCAAGGACCCGGGACCGGGTCCGGTTACGAGCAGTACTTC
TRBV7-2,TRBJ2-7,NA,TRBD2,CASSLAHGEGIYYEQYF,TGTGCCAGCAGCTTAGCGCACGGGGAGGGGATATACTACGAGCAGTACTTC
TRBV11-2,TRBJ1-2,NA,TRBD1,CASSSPTGNGYTF,TGTGCCAGCAGCTCTCCGACAGGGAATGGCTACACCTTC
TRBV19,TRBJ1-2,NA,NA,CASSGRDEEINYGYTF,TGTGCCAGTAGTGGCAGGGATGAGGAGATAAACTATGGCTACACCTTC
TRBV7-9,TRBJ1-1,NA,NA,CASSLGVEAFF,TGTGCCAGCAGCTTAGGAGTCGAAGCTTTCTTT
TRBV13,TRBJ2-3,NA,TRBD1,CASSSRDRDTDTQYF,TGTGCCAGCAGCAGCCGGGACAGGGACACAGATACGCAGTATTTT
TRBV28,TRBJ1-3,NA,NA,CASSSRDHSGNTIYF,TGTGCCAGCAGCAGCCGGGACCACTCTGGAAACACCATATATTTT
TRBV7-9,TRBJ2-7,NA,NA,CASSLGGGIQRDEQYF,TGTGCCAGCAGCTTAGGTGGCGGGATACAACGGGACGAGCAGTACTTC
TRBV4-1,TRBJ1-2,once,NA,CASSQGISGTWGGYTF,TGCGCCAGCAGCCAAGGGATTTCCGGGACCTGGGGTGGCTACACCTTC
TRBV5-4,TRBJ2-1,once,NA,CASSLMGGNEQFF,TGTGCCAGCAGCTTGATGGGCGGCAATGAGCAGTTCTTC
TRBV15,TRBJ1-3,NA,NA,CATSRVPSGFCSGNTIYF,TGTGCCACCAGCAGAGTTCCTTCAGGATTCTGCAGTGGAAACACCATATATTTT
TRBV25-1,TRBJ2-7,NA,NA,CASSESGTYEQYF,TGTGCCAGCAGTGAATCAGGCACCTACGAGCAGTACTTC
TRBV4-1,TRBJ2-5,NA,TRBD2,CASSQDGLAGGLQYF,TGCGCCAGCAGCCAAGACGGTCTAGCGGGAGGGTTGCAGTACTTC
TRBV6-5,TRBJ1-4,once,NA,CASSYSSGNEKLFF,TGTGCCAGCAGTTACTCAAGCGGTAATGAAAAACTGTTTTTT
TRBV4-1,TRBJ1-6,NA,TRBD1,CASSHPTPGQGSSPLHF,TGCGCCAGCAGCCACCCGACTCCGGGACAGGGCTCTTCACCCCTCCACTTT
TRBV7-9,TRBJ2-3,NA,NA,CASSFPLHDSRSPDTQYF,TGTGCCAGCAGCTTCCCCCTACACGACAGTCGAAGCCCAGATACGCAGTATTTT
TRBV28,TRBJ2-7,NA,TRBD1,CASSLGQGFYEQYF,TGTGCCAGCAGTTTAGGACAGGGGTTTTACGAGCAGTACTTC
TRBV6-6,TRBJ2-5,once,TRBD2,CASSRLAEGETQYF,TGTGCCAGCAGTCGACTAGCGGAGGGGGAGACCCAGTACTTC
TRBV27,TRBJ2-7,NA,NA,CASSLAGETYEQYF,TGTGCCAGCAGTTTAGCAGGTGAAACCTACGAGCAGTACTTC
TRBV11-2,TRBJ2-7,NA,NA,CASSIGTPYEQYF,TGTGCCAGCAGCATAGGGACCCCCTACGAGCAGTACTTC
TRBV5-4,TRBJ1-3,NA,NA,CASSPDSSGNTIYF,TGTGCCAGCAGTCCGGACTCCTCTGGAAACACCATATATTTT
TRBV23-1,TRBJ2-7,NA,TRBD1,CASSYRGCGYEQYF,TGCGCCAGCAGTTACAGGGGGTGTGGCTACGAGCAGTACTTC
TRBV28,TRBJ2-5,NA,NA,CASSLYSSWQETQYF,TGTGCCAGCAGTTTATACAGTTCGTGGCAAGAGACCCAGTACTTC
TRBV4-1,TRBJ1-2,NA,NA,CASSQAGSGYGYTF,TGCGCCAGCAGCCAAGCTGGGAGTGGGTATGGCTACACCTTC
TRBV9,TRBJ1-6,NA,NA,CASSFDSDNSPLHF,TGTGCCAGCAGCTTCGACAGCGATAATTCACCCCTCCACTTT
TRBV4-1,TRBJ2-3,NA,NA,CASSQILPPDTQYF,TGCGCCAGCAGCCAAATATTACCCCCCGATACGCAGTATTTT
TRBV28,TRBJ2-7,NA,NA,CASSPSGPGEQYF,TGTGCCAGCAGCCCCTCGGGCCCAGGAGAGCAGTACTTC
TRBV6-1,TRBJ2-7,NA,NA,CASSPSDEQYF,TGTGCCAGCTCCCCCTCAGACGAGCAGTACTTC
TRBV5-6,TRBJ1-1,once,NA,CASSPTGITEAFF,TGTGCCAGCAGCCCTACAGGAATCACTGAAGCTTTCTTT
TRBV29-1,TRBJ1-4,NA,TRBD1,CSGQGAANEKLFF,TGCAGCGGACAGGGGGCAGCTAATGAAAAACTGTTTTTT
TRBV9,TRBJ2-1,NA,TRBD2,CASSVAPAGGSSEQFF,TGTGCCAGCAGCGTAGCCCCAGCGGGAGGAAGTAGTGAGCAGTTCTTC
TRBV6-4,TRBJ2-1,NA,TRBD2,CASSEKTSGRVREQFF,TGTGCCAGCAGTGAAAAGACTAGCGGGAGAGTCCGTGAGCAGTTCTTC
TRBV28,TRBJ1-3,NA,NA,CASSLVQGIGVGNTIYF,TGTGCCAGCAGTTTAGTTCAGGGGATAGGTGTTGGAAACACCATATATTTT
TRBV7-9,TRBJ1-2,NA,NA,CASSPVLRSHYGYTF,TGTGCCAGCAGCCCGGTATTAAGGAGCCACTATGGCTACACCTTC
TRBV6-1,TRBJ2-7,NA,NA,CASSEGLAITYEQYF,TGTGCCAGCAGTGAAGGTCTAGCGATTACCTACGAGCAGTACTTC
TRBV27,TRBJ2-7,NA,NA,CASSLTGLSYEQYF,TGTGCCAGCAGTTTGACAGGTCTCTCCTACGAGCAGTACTTC
TRBV30,TRBJ1-1,NA,NA,CAWSVRSRVGFTEAFF,TGTGCCTGGAGTGTACGCTCTCGGGTCGGCTTTACTGAAGCTTTCTTT
TRBV5-4,TRBJ2-2,NA,TRBD1,CASSRGTGANTGELFF,TGTGCCAGCAGCAGGGGGACAGGGGCGAACACCGGGGAGCTGTTTTTT
TRBV27,TRBJ1-2,NA,TRBD1,CASSFQPGGYGYTF,TGTGCCAGCAGTTTCCAACCAGGGGGGTATGGCTACACCTTC
TRBV27,TRBJ2-7,NA,TRBD2,CASSSPSGAYEQYF,TGTGCCAGCAGTTCGCCTAGCGGCGCCTACGAGCAGTACTTC
TRBV21-1,TRBJ1-2,NA,NA,CASSPHGGGANYGYTF,TGTGCCAGCAGCCCCCATGGTGGAGGGGCTAACTATGGCTACACCTTC
TRBV28,TRBJ1-3,NA,NA,CASSSQGPGNTIYF,TGTGCCAGCAGTTCCCAGGGGCCAGGAAACACCATATATTTT
TRBV27,TRBJ1-1,NA,TRBD1,CASHPGGDWNTEAFF,TGTGCCAGCCACCCAGGGGGGGACTGGAACACTGAAGCTTTCTTT
TRBV4-1,TRBJ2-7,NA,TRBD2,CASSLRSGSYEQYF,TGCGCCAGCAGCTTAAGGAGCGGGAGTTACGAGCAGTACTTC
TRBV5-6,TRBJ2-7,NA,NA,CASSLGGATYEQYF,TGTGCCAGCAGCTTGGGCGGAGCAACCTACGAGCAGTACTTC
TRBV5-1,TRBJ1-4,NA,NA,CASSSGQLPNEKLFF,TGCGCCAGCAGCTCAGGACAGCTGCCTAATGAAAAACTGTTTTTT
TRBV5-1,TRBJ1-1,NA,NA,CASSLRPAEFEAFF,TGCGCCAGCAGCTTGCGACCCGCCGAGTTTGAAGCTTTCTTT
TRBV27,TRBJ2-7,NA,NA,CASSLSFGDLSKHEQYF,TGTGCCAGCAGTTTATCGTTTGGTGACCTCTCGAAGCACGAGCAGTACTTC
TRBV29-1,TRBJ1-1,NA,NA,CSVPQDGGDTEAFF,TGCAGCGTCCCCCAAGATGGAGGGGACACTGAAGCTTTCTTT